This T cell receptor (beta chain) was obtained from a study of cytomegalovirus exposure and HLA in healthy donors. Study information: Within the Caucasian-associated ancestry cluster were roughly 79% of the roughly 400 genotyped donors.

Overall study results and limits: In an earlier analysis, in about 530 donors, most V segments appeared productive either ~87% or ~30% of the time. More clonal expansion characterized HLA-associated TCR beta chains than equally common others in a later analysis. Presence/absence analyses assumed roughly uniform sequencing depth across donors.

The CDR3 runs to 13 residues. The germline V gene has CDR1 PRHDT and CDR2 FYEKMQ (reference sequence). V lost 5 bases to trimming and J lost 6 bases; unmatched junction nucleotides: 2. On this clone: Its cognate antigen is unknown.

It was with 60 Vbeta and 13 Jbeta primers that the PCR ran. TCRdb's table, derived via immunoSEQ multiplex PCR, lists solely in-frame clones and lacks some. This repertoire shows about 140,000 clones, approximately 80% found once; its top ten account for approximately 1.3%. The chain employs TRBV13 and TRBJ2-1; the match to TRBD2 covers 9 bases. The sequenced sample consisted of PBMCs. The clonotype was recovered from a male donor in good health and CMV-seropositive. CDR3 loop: CASSVSGSNEQFF. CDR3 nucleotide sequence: TGTGCCAGCAGCGTTAGCGGGAGCAATGAGCAGTTCTTC.